The entry that follows covers one T cell receptor (beta chain) sequence. These data come from a study of CD8 T cells in Susac syndrome. The CDR3 is 13 residues long. Germline CDR1 reads SEHNR; CDR2 reads FQNEAQ (reference sequence). Trimming pared 2 bases from V and 6 bases from J, leaving 11 bases between. With random hexamers, reverse transcription was performed on about 0.5 to 1 ug of RNA. Multiplex PCR with immunoSEQ amplified the TCR beta CDR3 across 54 Vbeta and 13 Jbeta. MiXCR, applied by TCRdb to the immunoSEQ multiplex PCR reads, yields one record per CDR3 protein. The table includes about 25,000 distinct CDR3 sequences, around 95% detected once.

The chain is built from TRBV7-9 and TRBJ2-7; D not resolved. Sequenced input: CD8+ T cells from PBMCs. The TCR sequence derives from a human donor in good health. The CDR3 reads CASSLSLVGEQYF. DNA for the CDR3: TGTGCCAGCAGCTTATCGTTAGTGGGCGAGCAGTACTTC.